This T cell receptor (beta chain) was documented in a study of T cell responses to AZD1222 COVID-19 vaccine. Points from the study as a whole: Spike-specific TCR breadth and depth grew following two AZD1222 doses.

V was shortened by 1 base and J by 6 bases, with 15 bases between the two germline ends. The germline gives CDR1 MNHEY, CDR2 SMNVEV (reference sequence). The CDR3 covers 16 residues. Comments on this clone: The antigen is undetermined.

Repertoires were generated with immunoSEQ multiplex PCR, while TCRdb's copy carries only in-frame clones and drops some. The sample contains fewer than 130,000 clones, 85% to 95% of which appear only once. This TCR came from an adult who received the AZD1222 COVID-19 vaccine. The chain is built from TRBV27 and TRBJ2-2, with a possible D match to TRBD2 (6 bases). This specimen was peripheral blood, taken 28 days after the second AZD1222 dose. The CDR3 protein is CASSLFAGRGAGELFF. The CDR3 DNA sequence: TGTGCCAGCAGTTTATTTGCCGGGAGAGGGGCCGGGGAGCTGTTTTTT.